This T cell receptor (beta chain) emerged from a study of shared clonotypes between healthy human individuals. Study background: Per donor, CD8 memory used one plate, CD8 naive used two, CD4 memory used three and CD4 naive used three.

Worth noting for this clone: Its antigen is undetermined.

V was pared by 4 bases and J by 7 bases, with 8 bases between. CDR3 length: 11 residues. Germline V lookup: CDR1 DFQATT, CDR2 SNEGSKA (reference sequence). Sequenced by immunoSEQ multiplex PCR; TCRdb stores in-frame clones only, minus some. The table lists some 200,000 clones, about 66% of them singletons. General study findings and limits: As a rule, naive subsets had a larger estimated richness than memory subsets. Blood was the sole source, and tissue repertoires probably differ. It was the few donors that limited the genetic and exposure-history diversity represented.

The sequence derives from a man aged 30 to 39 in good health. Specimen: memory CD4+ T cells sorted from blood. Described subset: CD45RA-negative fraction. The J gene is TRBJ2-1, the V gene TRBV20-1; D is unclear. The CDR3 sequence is CSAIKSNEQFF. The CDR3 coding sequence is TGCAGTGCTATCAAGAGTAATGAGCAGTTCTTC.